This T cell receptor (beta chain) was sequenced in a study of T cell repertoires in cytomegalovirus infection. Study summary: CMV infection together with matching HLA type was indicated by public TCR beta signatures.

One entry per CDR3 protein, called by TCRdb with MiXCR from the reads. This table has about 530,000 distinct CDR3 sequences, around 27% appearing once. This clonotype was counted only a few times. V gave up 5 bases and J gave up 7 bases, with 12 bases separating them. The CDR3 loop spans 13 amino acids. CDR1 is SEHNR, CDR2 FQNEAQ, per germline (reference sequence). This clonotype originated in a human donor in good health (CMV status not recorded). Some clones in this sample may be carry-over from other donors' samples. The rearrangement links TRBV7-9 to TRBJ2-1, with a weak D call TRBD2 (6 bases). Material for sequencing was PBMCs. In DNA form, the CDR3 reads TGTGCCAGCAGCCTGTTAAGCGGGAATGAGCAGTTCTTC. Residues: CASSLLSGNEQFF.